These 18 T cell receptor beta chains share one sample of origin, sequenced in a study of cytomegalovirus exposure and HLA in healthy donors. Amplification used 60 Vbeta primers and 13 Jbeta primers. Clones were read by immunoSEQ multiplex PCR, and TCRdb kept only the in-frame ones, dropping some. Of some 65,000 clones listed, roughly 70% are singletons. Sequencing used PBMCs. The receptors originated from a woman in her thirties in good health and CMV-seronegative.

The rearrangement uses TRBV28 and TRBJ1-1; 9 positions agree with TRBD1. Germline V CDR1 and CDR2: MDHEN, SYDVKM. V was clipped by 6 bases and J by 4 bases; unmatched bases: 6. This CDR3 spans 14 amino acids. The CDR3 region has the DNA TGTGCCAGCAGCCCGGGACAGGGTGGCACTGAAGCTTTCTTT. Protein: CASSPGQGGTEAFF.

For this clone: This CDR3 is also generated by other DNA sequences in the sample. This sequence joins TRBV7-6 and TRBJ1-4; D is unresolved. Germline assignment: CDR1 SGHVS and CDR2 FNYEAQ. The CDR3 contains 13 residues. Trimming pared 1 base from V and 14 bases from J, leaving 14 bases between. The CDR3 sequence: CASSLDSRLKLFF. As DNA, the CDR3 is TGTGCCAGCAGCTTAGACAGCAGGTTGAAGCTGTTTTTT. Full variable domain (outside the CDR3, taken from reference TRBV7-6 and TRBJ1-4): GAGVSQSPRYKVTKRGQDVALRCDPISGHVSLYWYRQALGQGPEFLTYFNYEAQQDKSGLPNDRFSAERPEGSISTLTIQRTEQRDSAMYRCASSLDSRLKLFFGSGTQLSVL.

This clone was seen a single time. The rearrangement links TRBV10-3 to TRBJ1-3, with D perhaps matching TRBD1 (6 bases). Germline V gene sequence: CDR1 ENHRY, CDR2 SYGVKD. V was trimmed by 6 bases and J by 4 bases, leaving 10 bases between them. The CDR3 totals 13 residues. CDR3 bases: TGTGCCATCAGCCCGGGACACGGAAACACCATATATTTT. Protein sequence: CAISPGHGNTIYF.

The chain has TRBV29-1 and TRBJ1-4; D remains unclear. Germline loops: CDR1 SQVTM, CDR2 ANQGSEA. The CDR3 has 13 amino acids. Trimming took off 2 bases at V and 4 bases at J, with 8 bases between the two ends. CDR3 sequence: CSVERQNNEKLFF. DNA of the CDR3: TGCAGCGTTGAACGTCAGAATAATGAAAAACTGTTTTTT.

The CDR3 sequence: CAWSHGLAGSYEQYF. CDR3 bases: TGTGCCTGGAGTCACGGACTAGCGGGCTCCTACGAGCAGTACTTC. This chain uses TRBV30 with TRBJ2-7, with 11 positions matching TRBD2. CDR1 GTSNPN and CDR2 SVGIG come from the germline V gene (reference sequence). This CDR3 has 15 residues. Trimming took 2 bases from V and 0 from J; bases not matched to a gene: 3. The full variable domain, its missing parts supplied by reference TRBV30 and TRBJ2-7, is SQTIHQWPATLVQPVGSPLSLECTVEGTSNPNLYWYRQAAGRGLQLLFYSVGIGQISSEVPQNLSASRPQDRQFILSSKKLLLSDSGFYLCAWSHGLAGSYEQYFGPGTRLTVT.

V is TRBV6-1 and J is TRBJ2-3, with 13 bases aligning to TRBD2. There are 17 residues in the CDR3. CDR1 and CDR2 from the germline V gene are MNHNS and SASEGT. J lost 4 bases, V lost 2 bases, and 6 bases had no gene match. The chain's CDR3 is CASSERGTSGAADTQYF. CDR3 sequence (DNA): TGTGCCAGCAGTGAACGAGGGACTAGCGGGGCTGCAGATACGCAGTATTTT.

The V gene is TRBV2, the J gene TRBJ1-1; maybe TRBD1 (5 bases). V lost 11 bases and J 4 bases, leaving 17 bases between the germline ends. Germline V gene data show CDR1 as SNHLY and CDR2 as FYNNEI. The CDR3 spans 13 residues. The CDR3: CAGGRELGTEAFF. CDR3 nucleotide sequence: TGTGCCGGGGGGAGGGAATTGGGCACTGAAGCTTTCTTT.

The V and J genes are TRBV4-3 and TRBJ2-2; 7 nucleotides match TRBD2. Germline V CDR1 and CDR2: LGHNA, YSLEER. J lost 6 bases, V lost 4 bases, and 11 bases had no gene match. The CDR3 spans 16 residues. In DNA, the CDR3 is TGCGCCAGCAGCCGGTTACGGGGGGTAGGGGCCGGGGAGCTGTTTTTT. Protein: CASSRLRGVGAGELFF.

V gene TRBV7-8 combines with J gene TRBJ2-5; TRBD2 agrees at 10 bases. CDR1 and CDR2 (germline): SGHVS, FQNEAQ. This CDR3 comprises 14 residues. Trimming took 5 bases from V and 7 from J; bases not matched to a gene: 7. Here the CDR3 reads CASSPGTSDGTQYF. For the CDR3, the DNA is TGTGCCAGCAGCCCCGGGACTAGCGATGGGACCCAGTACTTC.

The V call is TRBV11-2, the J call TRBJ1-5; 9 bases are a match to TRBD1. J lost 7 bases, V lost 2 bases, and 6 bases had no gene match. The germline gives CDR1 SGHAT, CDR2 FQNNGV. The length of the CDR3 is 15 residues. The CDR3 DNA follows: TGTGCCAGCAGCTTAACACAGGGGGCAGGCCAGCCCCAGCATTTT. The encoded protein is CASSLTQGAGQPQHF.

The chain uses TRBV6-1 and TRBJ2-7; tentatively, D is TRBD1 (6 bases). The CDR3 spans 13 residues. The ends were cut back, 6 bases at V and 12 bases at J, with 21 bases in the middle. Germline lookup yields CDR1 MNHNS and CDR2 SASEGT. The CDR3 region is CASRDNPGQPTYF. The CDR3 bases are TGTGCCAGCAGGGATAATCCGGGACAACCTACGTACTTC.

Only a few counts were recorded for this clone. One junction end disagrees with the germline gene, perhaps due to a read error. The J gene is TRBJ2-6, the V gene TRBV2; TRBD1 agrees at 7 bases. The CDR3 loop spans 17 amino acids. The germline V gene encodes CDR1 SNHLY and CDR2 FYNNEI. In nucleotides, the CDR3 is TGTGCCAGCAGTGGCGGACAGGCCTACTATGGGGCCAACGTCATGACTTTC. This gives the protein CASSGGQAYYGANVMTF.

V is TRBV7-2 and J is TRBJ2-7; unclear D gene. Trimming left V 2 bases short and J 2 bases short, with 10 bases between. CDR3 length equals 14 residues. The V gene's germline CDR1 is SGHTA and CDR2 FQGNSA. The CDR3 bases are TGTGCCAGCAGCTTATTCCAAGGAGCCTACGAGCAGTACTTC. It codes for CASSLFQGAYEQYF. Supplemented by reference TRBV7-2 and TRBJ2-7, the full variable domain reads GAGVSQSPSNKVTEKGKDVELRCDPISGHTALYWYRQSLGQGLEFLIYFQGNSAPDKSGLPSDRFSAERTGGSVSTLTIQRTQQEDSAVYLCASSLFQGAYEQYFGPGTRLTVT.

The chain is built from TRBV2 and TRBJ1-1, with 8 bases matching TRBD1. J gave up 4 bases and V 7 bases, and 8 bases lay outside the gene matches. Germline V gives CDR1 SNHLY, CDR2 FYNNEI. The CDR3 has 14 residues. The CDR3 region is CASITPDRGTEAFF. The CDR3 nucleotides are TGTGCCAGCATAACACCCGACAGGGGCACTGAAGCTTTCTTT.

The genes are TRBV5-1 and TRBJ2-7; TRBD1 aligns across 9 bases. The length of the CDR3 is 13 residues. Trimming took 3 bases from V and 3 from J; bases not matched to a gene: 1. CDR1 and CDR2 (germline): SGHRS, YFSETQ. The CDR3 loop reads CASSSGQGYEQYF. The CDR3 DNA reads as TGCGCCAGCAGCTCGGGACAGGGCTACGAGCAGTACTTC.

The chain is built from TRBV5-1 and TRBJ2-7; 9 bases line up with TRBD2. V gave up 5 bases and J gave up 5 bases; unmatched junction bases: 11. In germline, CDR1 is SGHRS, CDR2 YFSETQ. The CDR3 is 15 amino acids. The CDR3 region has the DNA TGCGCCAGCAGAACGGCGGGGGGGTCGACCGACGAGCAGTACTTC. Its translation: CASRTAGGSTDEQYF.

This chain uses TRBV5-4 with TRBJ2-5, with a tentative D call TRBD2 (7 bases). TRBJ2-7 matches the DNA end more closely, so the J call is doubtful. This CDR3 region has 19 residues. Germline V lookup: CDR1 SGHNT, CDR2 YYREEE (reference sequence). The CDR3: CASSSTGRWTGGELYEQYF. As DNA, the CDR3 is TGTGCCAGCAGCTCCACGGGCCGTTGGACGGGGGGCGAATTGTACGAGCAGTACTTC.

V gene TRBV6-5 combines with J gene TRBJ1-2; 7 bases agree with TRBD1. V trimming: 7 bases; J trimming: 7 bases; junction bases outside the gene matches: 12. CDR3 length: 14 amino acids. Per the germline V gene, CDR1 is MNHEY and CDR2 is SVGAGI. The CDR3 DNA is TGTGCCAGCACCCCGACAGGGTTTGAGGGTGGCTACACCTTC. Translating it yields CASTPTGFEGGYTF.